Described below is a single T cell receptor beta chain sequence and its context. Its antigen is unknown. Nothing much larger sits one base from this clone, and base qualities are not available. These data belong to a study of blood T cell repertoires in COVID-19 (dated by TCRdb to 2018 to 2020). Background for the entire study: Samples from collaborators originated in the United States, Italy and Spain and spanned both the acute and convalescent phases of COVID-19. The material from the prospective study consisted of cDNA or gDNA derived from T cells, B-cell-depleted T cells, or PBMCs. The dataset comprised deeply sampled blood TCRbeta repertoires from subjects exposed to, actively infected with, or recovered from COVID-19. A freely available public database, intended as a resource for researchers studying the immune response to SARS-CoV-2, is where the repertoires were released. HLA class I and class II types, where available, came from metadata supplied by the sample provider rather than from assay-based typing. Samples came from the ongoing ImmuneRACE study (first 160 participants) plus 1,254 subjects from 6 global collaborators. Nearly every sample came with metadata listing a de-identified subject ID, COVID-19 status, age in years and sex.

The full study reports these points: The amount of clinical and demographic metadata varied by source and participant and was provided uncurated.

One collaborating source in Seattle enrolled patients during active infection and followed them longitudinally through the course of disease. The collaborating institutions used their own protocols to collect whole blood in K2EDTA tubes. Collaborator samples were shipped for TCRbeta analysis as frozen whole blood, isolated PBMCs, or DNA extracted from either sample type. TCRbeta CDR3 regions were amplified from genomic DNA by means of the immunoSEQ Assay, a bias-controlled multiplex PCR. In the authors' own workflow: Within the assay, amplification of reference gene primers was used to estimate how many nucleated cells each sample contained. Sequence reads were collapsed and filtered to measure the absolute abundance of every unique TCRbeta CDR3 rearrangement. Productive Simpson clonality was computed per sample as the square root of Simpson's diversity index over productive rearrangements. Not all clones reach the TCRdb copy of this immuneACCESS table, which keeps in-frame sequences only. Checked studies attribute under half of the gap to unresolved V genes and leave the rest unexplained. V and J calls and clone size are given by that table; D and trimming were obtained from the DNA. The sample table shows around 470,000 clones, and roughly 89% are seen once. In total, the top ten clones hold 0.9% of the sample.

The germline V gene supplies CDR1 MRHNA and CDR2 SNTAGT. The CDR3 contains 16 residues, cysteine and phenylalanine counted. The retained sequence is limited to the CDR3, 48 bases, with the frame set at the first base. V loses 2 bases at its end and J loses 6 bases; junction bases beyond the gene matches: 8. This sequence uses TRBV6-4 and TRBJ2-3, with 10 central nucleotides matching TRBD2. This receptor was taken from a man younger than 30 with COVID-19, enrolled during active disease. The sequencing input was peripheral blood. DNA sequence: TGTGCCAGCAGTGACCAGAAACTAGCGGGGCCTGATACGCAGTATTTT. This yields the protein CASSDQKLAGPDTQYF.